This TCR beta chain was profiled in a study of blood T cell repertoires in COVID-19. Germline loops: CDR1 KGHSH, CDR2 LQKENI. Trimming removed 5 bases at V and 5 bases at J, with 12 bases between. CDR3 length: 13 residues. Measured with immunoSEQ multiplex PCR; TCRdb has only the in-frame clones, and not every one. The sample has about 88,000 clones; roughly 90% are singletons. The sequenced sample consisted of peripheral blood. The rearrangement links TRBV18 to TRBJ1-1; maybe TRBD1 (6 bases). The TCR comes from a woman of 80 years or more with acute or convalescent COVID-19. CDR3 region: CASSTTGQTEAFF. The CDR3 bases are TGTGCCAGCTCAACAACAGGGCAGACTGAAGCTTTCTTT.